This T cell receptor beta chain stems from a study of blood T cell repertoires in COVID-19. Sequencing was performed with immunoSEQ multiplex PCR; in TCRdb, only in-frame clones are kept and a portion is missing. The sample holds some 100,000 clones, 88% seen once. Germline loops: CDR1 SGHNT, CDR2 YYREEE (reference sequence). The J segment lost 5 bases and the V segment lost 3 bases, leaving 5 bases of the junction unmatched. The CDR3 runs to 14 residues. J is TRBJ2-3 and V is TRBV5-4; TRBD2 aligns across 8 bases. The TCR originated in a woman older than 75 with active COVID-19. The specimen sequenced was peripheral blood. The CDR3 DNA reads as TGTGCCAGCAGCTCGGGACTAGGTGGAGATACGCAGTATTTT. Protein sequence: CASSSGLGGDTQYF.